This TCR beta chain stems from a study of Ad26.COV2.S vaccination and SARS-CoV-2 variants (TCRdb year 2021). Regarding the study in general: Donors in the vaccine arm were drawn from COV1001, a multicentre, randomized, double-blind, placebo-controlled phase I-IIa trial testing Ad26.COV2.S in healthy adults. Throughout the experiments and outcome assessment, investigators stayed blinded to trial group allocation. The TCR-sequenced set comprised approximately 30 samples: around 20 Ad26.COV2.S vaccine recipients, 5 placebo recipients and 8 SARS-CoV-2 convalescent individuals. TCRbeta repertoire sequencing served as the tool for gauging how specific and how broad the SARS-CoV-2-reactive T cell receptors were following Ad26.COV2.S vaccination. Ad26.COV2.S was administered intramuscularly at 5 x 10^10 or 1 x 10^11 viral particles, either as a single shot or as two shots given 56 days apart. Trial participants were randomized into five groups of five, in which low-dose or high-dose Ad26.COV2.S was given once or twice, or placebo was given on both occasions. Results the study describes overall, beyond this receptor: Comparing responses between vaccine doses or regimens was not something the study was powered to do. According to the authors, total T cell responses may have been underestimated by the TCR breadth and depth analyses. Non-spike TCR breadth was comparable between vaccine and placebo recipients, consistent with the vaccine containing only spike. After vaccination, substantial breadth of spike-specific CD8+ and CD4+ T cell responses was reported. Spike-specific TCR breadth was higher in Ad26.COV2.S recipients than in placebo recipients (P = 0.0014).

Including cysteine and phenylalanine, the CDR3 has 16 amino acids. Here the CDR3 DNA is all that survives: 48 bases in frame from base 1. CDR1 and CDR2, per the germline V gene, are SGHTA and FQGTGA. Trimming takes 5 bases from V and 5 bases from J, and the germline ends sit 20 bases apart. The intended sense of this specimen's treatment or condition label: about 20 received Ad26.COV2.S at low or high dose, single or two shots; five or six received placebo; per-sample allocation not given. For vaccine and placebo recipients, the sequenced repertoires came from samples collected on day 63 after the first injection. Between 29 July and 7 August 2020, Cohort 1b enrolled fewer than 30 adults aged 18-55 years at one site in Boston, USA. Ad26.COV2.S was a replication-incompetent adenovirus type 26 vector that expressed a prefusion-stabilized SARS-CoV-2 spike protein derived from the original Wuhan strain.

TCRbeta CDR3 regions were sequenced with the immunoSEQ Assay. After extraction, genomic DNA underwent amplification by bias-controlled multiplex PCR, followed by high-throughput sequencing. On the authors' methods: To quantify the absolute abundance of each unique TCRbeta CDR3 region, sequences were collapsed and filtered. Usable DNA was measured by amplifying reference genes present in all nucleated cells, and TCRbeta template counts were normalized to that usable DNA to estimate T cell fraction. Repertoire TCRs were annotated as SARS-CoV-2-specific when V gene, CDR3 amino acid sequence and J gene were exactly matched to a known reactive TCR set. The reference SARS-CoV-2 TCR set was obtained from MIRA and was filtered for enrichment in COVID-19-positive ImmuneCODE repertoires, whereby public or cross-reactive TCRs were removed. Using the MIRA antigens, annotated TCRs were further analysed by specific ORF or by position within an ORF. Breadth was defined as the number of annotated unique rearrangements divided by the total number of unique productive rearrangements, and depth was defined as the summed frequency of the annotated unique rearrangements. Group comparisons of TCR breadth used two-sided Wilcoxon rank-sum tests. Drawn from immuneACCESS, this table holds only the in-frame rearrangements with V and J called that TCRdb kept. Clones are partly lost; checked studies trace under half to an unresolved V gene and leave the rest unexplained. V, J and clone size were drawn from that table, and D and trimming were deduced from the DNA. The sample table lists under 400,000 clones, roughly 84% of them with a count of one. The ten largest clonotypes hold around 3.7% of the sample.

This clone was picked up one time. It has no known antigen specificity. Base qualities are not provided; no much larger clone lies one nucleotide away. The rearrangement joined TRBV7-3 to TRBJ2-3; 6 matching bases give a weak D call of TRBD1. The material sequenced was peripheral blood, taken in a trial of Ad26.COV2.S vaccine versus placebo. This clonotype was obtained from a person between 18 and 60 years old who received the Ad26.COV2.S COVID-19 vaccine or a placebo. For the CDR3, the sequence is CASSLQPGTNQDTQYF. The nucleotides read TGTGCCAGCAGCCTCCAGCCCGGGACAAATCAAGATACGCAGTATTTT.